Listed below are T cell receptor beta chains from one sample, sequenced in a study of CD8 T cells in Susac syndrome. TCRdb independently ran MiXCR on the immunoSEQ multiplex PCR reads; one entry per CDR3 protein. The sample records roughly 200,000 distinct CDR3 sequences, around 90% being singletons. The sample was CD4+ T cells from PBMCs. The origin of the receptors is a human donor with Susac syndrome. CDR3s include the opening cysteine and the closing phenylalanine or tryptophan. A D gene is named only where the DNA matches it firmly. Not every row has a clone size; where given, it reads once, few, many or a size class.

>TRBV3-1|-|TRBJ2-1|-
CASSLRTDYNEQFF
TGTGCCAGCAGCCTTAGGACGGATTACAATGAGCAGTTCTTC
>TRBV5-1|-|TRBJ2-3|TRBD1
CASSSAGTGGPDTQYF
TGCGCCAGCAGCAGCGCCGGGACAGGGGGCCCAGATACGCAGTATTTT
>TRBV2|-|TRBJ1-2|-
CASIGGAPRQYGYTF
TGTGCCAGCATTGGAGGGGCCCCGAGACAGTATGGCTACACCTTC
>TRBV5-4|-|TRBJ2-2|TRBD1
CAIRTGGGGGELFF
TGTGCCATAAGGACAGGGGGCGGTGGCGGGGAGCTGTTTTTT
>TRBV4-1|-|TRBJ2-6|-
CASRYAGSGANVLTF
TGCGCCAGCAGATACGCAGGGTCCGGGGCCAACGTCCTGACTTTC
>TRBV20-1|-|TRBJ1-5|-
CSARAYGTGNQPQHF
TGCAGTGCTAGAGCTTATGGGACGGGGAATCAGCCCCAGCATTTT
>TRBV12-3/TRBV12-4|-|TRBJ1-2|-
CATLRGYTF
TGTGCCACCCTCCGTGGCTACACCTTC
>TRBV28|-|TRBJ1-4|-
CASRADSSNEKLFF
TGTGCCAGCAGGGCAGACAGCAGTAATGAAAAACTGTTTTTT
>TRBV11-2|-|TRBJ2-3|TRBD2
CASSQGLAGMTDTQYF
TGTGCCAGCAGCCAGGGACTAGCGGGAATGACAGATACGCAGTATTTT
>TRBV20-1|-|TRBJ1-1|-
CSATDGKEAFF
TGCAGTGCTACGGACGGGAAGGAAGCTTTCTTT
>TRBV6-5|-|TRBJ2-1|TRBD2
CASSYYPGLAGGNYNEQFF
TGTGCCAGCAGTTATTATCCCGGACTAGCGGGAGGGAACTACAATGAGCAGTTCTTC
>TRBV18|few|TRBJ2-6|-
CASSPQGSGANVLTF
TGTGCCAGCTCACCACAGGGGTCTGGGGCCAACGTCCTGACTTTC
>TRBV5-6|-|TRBJ1-2|TRBD1
CASSPGQPGSGYTF
TGTGCCAGCAGCCCGGGACAGCCAGGAAGTGGCTACACCTTC
>TRBV7-9|-|TRBJ1-2|TRBD1
CASSMGQKGYTF
TGTGCCAGCAGCATGGGACAGAAGGGCTACACCTTC
>TRBV18|-|TRBJ2-3|TRBD2
CASSLRAGGDTQYF
TGTGCCAGCTCCCTCCGGGCGGGAGGGGATACGCAGTATTTT
>TRBV18|-|TRBJ1-6|TRBD1
CASSPATGVNSPLHF
TGTGCCAGCTCACCCGCGACAGGGGTTAATTCACCCCTCCACTTT
>TRBV6-6|-|TRBJ1-2|-
CASSVRREDGYTF
TGTGCCAGCAGTGTCCGCAGGGAAGATGGCTACACCTTC
>TRBV12-3/TRBV12-4|-|TRBJ1-1|-
CASSPKVGRTEAFF
TGTGCCAGCAGTCCGAAGGTGGGGCGCACTGAAGCTTTCTTT
>TRBV6-1|-|TRBJ2-1|TRBD2
CASSQGTSVKSSYNEQFF
TGTGCCAGCAGTCAGGGGACTAGCGTTAAGAGCTCCTACAATGAGCAGTTCTTC
>TRBV25-1|-|TRBJ2-1|TRBD2
CASSAGLAGDPYNEQFF
TGTGCCAGCAGTGCTGGACTAGCGGGAGACCCCTACAATGAGCAGTTCTTC
>TRBV20-1|-|TRBJ2-3|TRBD1
CSARDRQGSRDTQYF
TGCAGTGCTAGAGATCGACAGGGGAGTAGGGATACGCAGTATTTT
>TRBV20-1|-|TRBJ2-5|-
CSARVAGQETQYF
TGCAGTGCTAGAGTGGCGGGCCAAGAGACCCAGTACTTC
>TRBV2|-|TRBJ2-4|TRBD2
CASRELAGGIAKNIQYF
TGTGCCAGCAGGGAACTAGCGGGGGGAATAGCCAAAAACATTCAGTACTTC
>TRBV10-3|-|TRBJ1-4|-
CAISGGVDEKLFF
TGTGCCATCAGTGGGGGGGTGGATGAAAAACTGTTTTTT
>TRBV9|-|TRBJ2-5|-
CASSGAGTKETQYF
TGTGCCAGCAGCGGAGCCGGGACGAAAGAGACCCAGTACTTC
>TRBV7-9|few|TRBJ1-5|-
CASSLHNQPQHF
TGTGCCAGCAGCCTTCACAATCAGCCCCAGCATTTT
>TRBV18|-|TRBJ2-1|-
CASSPPPAVRVGEQFF
TGTGCCAGCTCACCACCGCCGGCAGTAAGGGTTGGTGAGCAGTTCTTC
>TRBV4-2|-|TRBJ2-3|TRBD2
CASSQAGRVLLAFTDTQYF
TGTGCCAGCAGCCAAGCGGGGAGGGTTCTGCTAGCGTTCACAGATACGCAGTATTTT
>TRBV4-1|-|TRBJ2-1|TRBD2
CASSQDPSGRAWDEQFF
TGCGCCAGCAGCCAAGATCCTAGCGGGAGGGCCTGGGATGAGCAGTTCTTC
>TRBV2|few|TRBJ1-2|-
CASSDSGLRGYTF
TGTGCCAGCAGTGATTCAGGGCTTCGTGGCTACACCTTC
>TRBV2|-|TRBJ2-7|TRBD1
CASKGQIYEQYF
TGTGCCAGCAAGGGACAGATATACGAGCAGTACTTC
>TRBV18|-|TRBJ2-1|-
CASSLHPTDEQFF
TGTGCCAGCTCACTTCACCCTACGGATGAGCAGTTCTTC
>TRBV20-1|-|TRBJ2-7|TRBD2
CSARDRTSGRYEQYF
TGCAGTGCTAGAGATAGGACTAGCGGAAGATACGAGCAGTACTTC
>TRBV19|-|TRBJ2-2|-
CASTSGGAGTGELFF
TGTGCCAGTACTTCTGGGGGCGCGGGCACCGGGGAGCTGTTTTTT
>TRBV12-3/TRBV12-4|-|TRBJ1-2|TRBD1
CASSARGQIYGYTF
TGTGCCAGCAGCGCAAGGGGACAGATCTATGGCTACACCTTC
>TRBV29-1|-|TRBJ2-1|TRBD1
CSGIPQGDRRYNEQFF
TGCAGCGGAATTCCCCAGGGGGACAGGAGATACAATGAGCAGTTCTTC
>TRBV20-1|-|TRBJ2-7|-
CSASQVAPNYEQYF
TGCAGTGCTTCACAGGTAGCACCGAACTACGAGCAGTACTTC
>TRBV5-1|-|TRBJ2-5|TRBD2
CASSQTSGGRETQYF
TGCGCCAGCAGCCAAACTAGCGGGGGTCGAGAGACCCAGTACTTC
>TRBV7-2|once|TRBJ1-5|-
CASSPREGGHQPQHF
TGTGCCAGCAGCCCCCGGGAGGGGGGTCATCAGCCCCAGCATTTT
>TRBV6-5|-|TRBJ2-3|-
CASSYNSFLRTDTQYF
TGTGCCAGCAGTTACAATAGCTTCTTAAGGACAGATACGCAGTATTTT
>TRBV28|-|TRBJ2-7|TRBD1
CASRPHRGSDYEQYF
TGTGCCAGCAGGCCCCACAGGGGATCAGACTACGAGCAGTACTTC
>TRBV7-2|-|TRBJ1-2|-
CASSARGGLGGYTF
TGTGCCAGCAGCGCCAGAGGTGGGCTTGGGGGCTACACCTTC
>TRBV6-1|-|TRBJ1-2|-
CASSFENYGYTF
TGTGCCAGCAGCTTCGAAAACTATGGCTACACCTTC
>TRBV2|once|TRBJ2-7|TRBD1
CASSGQGASYEQYF
TGTGCCAGCAGCGGACAGGGGGCGTCCTACGAGCAGTACTTC
>TRBV5-4|-|TRBJ2-2|-
CASSQTERRTGELFF
TGTGCCAGCAGCCAGACAGAGAGAAGAACCGGGGAGCTGTTTTTT
>TRBV28|-|TRBJ2-4|TRBD1
CASSLWDRGLAKNIQYF
TGTGCCAGCAGTTTGTGGGACAGGGGGTTAGCCAAAAACATTCAGTACTTC
>TRBV19|-|TRBJ2-7|-
CASSIAQRTSYEQYF
TGTGCCAGTAGTATAGCTCAGCGGACGAGCTACGAGCAGTACTTC
>TRBV14|-|TRBJ2-2|TRBD2
CASSRLAGGELFF
TGTGCCAGCAGTCGACTAGCGGGAGGGGAGCTGTTTTTT
>TRBV6-1|-|TRBJ2-1|TRBD2
CASSGGLANEQFF
TGTGCCAGCAGTGGCGGACTAGCGAATGAGCAGTTCTTC
>TRBV7-2|once|TRBJ2-1|TRBD2
CASSPGGAGRYNEQFF
TGTGCCAGCAGCCCAGGTGGAGCGGGGCGTTACAATGAGCAGTTCTTC
>TRBV7-3|-|TRBJ2-1|-
CASSLMATVRNNKIYNEQFF
TGTGCCAGCAGCCTAATGGCGACAGTCCGAAACAACAAAATCTACAATGAGCAGTTCTTC
>TRBV28|-|TRBJ1-5|TRBD1
CASSPQGQGGNQPQHF
TGTGCCAGCAGTCCACAAGGACAGGGTGGCAATCAGCCCCAGCATTTT
>TRBV5-4|-|TRBJ2-1|-
CASSLAGWGNEQFF
TGTGCCAGCAGCTTGGCCGGGTGGGGCAATGAGCAGTTCTTC
>TRBV5-1|-|TRBJ1-4|-
CASSQNSETNEKLFF
TGCGCCAGCAGCCAAAACAGTGAAACTAATGAAAAACTGTTTTTT